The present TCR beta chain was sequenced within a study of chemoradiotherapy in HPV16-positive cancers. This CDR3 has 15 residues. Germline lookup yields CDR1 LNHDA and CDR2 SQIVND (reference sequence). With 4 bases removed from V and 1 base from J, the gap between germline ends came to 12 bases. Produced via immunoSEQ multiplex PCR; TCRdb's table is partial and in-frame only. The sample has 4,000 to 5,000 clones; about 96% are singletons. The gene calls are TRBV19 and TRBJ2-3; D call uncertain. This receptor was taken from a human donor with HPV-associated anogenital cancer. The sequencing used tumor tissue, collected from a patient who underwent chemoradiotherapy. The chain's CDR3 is CASSSLEMRTDTQYF. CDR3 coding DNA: TGTGCCAGTAGTAGCCTAGAGATGCGCACAGATACGCAGTATTTT.